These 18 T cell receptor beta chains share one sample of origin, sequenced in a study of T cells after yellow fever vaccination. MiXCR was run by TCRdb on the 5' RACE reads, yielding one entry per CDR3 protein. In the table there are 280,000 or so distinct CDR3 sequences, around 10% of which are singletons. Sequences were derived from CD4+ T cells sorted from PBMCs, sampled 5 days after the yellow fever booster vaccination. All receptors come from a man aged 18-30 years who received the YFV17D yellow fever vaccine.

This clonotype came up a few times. The CDR3 here is CASRLTGVNSGNTIYF. In DNA, the CDR3 is TGTGCCAGCAGACTAACAGGGGTGAACTCTGGAAACACCATATATTTT. V usage is TRBV6-6 and J usage is TRBJ1-3; 7 bases match TRBD1. CDR3 length: 16 residues. CDR1 MNHNY and CDR2 SVGAGI come from the germline V gene (reference sequence). Trimming cost V 6 bases and J 0 bases; bases outside gene matches: 8.

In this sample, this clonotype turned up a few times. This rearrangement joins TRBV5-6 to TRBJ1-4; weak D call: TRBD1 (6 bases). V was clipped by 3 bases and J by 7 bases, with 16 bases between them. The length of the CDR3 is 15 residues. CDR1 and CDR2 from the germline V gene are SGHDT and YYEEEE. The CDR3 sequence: CASSWTAGGGEKLFF. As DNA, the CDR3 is TGTGCCAGCAGCTGGACAGCCGGGGGTGGTGAAAAACTGTTTTTT.

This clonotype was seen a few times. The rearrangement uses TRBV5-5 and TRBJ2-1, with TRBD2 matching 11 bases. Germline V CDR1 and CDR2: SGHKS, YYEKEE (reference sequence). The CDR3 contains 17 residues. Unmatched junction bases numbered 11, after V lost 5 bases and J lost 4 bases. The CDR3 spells CASSRAPGTSGYNEQFF. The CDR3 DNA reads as TGTGCCAGCAGTCGTGCGCCCGGGACTAGCGGTTACAATGAGCAGTTCTTC.

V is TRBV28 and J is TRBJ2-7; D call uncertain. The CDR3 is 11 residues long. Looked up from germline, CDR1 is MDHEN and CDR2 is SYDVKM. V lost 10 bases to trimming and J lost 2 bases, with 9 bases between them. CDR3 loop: CATSATYEQYV. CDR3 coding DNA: TGTGCCACCTCCGCCACCTACGAGCAGTACGTC.

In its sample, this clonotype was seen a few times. In DNA, the CDR3 is TGCGCCAGCAGCTCGGGGTATACCTACGAGCAGTACTTC. It specifies CASSSGYTYEQYF. The rearrangement links TRBV5-1 to TRBJ2-7; perhaps TRBD2 as D (5 bases). The CDR3 is 13 residues long. The ends were cut back, 3 bases at V and 2 bases at J, with 9 bases in the middle. Germline V gives CDR1 SGHRS, CDR2 YFSETQ.

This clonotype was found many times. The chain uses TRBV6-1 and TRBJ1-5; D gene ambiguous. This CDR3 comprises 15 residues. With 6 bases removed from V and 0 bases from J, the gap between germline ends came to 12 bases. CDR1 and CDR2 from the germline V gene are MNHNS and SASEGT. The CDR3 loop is CASSRRRDSNQPQHF. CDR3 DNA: TGTGCCAGCAGCCGCAGACGCGATAGCAATCAGCCCCAGCATTTT.

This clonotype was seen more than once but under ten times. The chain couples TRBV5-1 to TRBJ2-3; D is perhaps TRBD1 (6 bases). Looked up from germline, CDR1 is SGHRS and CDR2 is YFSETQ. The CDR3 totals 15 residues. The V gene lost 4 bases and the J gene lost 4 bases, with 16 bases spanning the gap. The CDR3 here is CASSRGQPWADTQYF. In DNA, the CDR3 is TGCGCCAGCAGCCGGGGACAACCGTGGGCAGATACGCAGTATTTT.

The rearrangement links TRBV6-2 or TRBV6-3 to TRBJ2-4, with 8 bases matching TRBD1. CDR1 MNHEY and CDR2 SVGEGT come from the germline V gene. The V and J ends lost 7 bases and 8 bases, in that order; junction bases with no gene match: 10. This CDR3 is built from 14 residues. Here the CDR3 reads CASNSDRVVDIQYF. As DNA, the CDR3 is TGTGCCAGCAATTCGGACAGGGTGGTGGACATTCAGTACTTC.

This CDR3 is CASSAGSRTGRETQYF. The CDR3 nucleotides read TGTGCCAGCAGCGCCGGAAGTAGGACAGGGAGAGAGACCCAGTACTTC. The J gene is TRBJ2-5, the V gene TRBV9, with 8 bases matching TRBD1. J gave up 4 bases and V 3 bases, and 11 bases lay outside the gene matches. Per germline, CDR1 SGDLS and CDR2 YYNGEE. CDR3 length equals 16 residues.

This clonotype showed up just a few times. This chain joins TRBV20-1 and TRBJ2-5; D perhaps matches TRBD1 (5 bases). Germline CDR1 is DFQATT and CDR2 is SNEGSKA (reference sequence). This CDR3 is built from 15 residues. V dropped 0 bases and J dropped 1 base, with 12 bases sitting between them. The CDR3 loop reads CSARDWGRTQETQYF. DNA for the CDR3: TGCAGTGCTAGAGATTGGGGCAGAACCCAAGAGACCCAGTACTTC.

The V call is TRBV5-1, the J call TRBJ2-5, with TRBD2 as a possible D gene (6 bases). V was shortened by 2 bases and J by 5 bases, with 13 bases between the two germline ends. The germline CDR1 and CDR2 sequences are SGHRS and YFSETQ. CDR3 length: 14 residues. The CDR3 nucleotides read TGCGCCAGCAGCTTTGGTCTAGCGATGGAGACCCAGTACTTC. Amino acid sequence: CASSFGLAMETQYF.

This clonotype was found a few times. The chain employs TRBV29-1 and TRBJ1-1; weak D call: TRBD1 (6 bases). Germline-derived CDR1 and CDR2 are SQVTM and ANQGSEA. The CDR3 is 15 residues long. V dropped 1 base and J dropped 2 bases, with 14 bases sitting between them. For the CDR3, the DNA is TGCAGCGTTGAAGGTCGGGCAGGGGCAAACACTGAAGCTTTCTTT. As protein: CSVEGRAGANTEAFF.

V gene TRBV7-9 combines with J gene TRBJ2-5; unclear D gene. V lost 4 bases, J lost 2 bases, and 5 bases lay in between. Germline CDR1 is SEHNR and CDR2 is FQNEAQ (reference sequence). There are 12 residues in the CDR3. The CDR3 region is CASSSQQETQYF. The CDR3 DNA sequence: TGTGCCAGCAGCTCCCAACAAGAGACCCAGTACTTC.

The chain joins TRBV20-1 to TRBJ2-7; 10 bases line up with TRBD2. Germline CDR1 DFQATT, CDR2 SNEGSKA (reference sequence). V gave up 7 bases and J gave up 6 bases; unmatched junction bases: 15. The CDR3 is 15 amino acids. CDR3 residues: CSGSSATAGGREQYF. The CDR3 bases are TGCAGTGGATCTAGCGCTACAGCGGGGGGGCGCGAGCAGTACTTC.

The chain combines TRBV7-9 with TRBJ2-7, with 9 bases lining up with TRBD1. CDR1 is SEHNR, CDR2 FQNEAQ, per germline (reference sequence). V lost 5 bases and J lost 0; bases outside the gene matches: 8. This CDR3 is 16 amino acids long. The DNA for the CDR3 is TGTGCCAGCAGCATCACAGGGGGCCTGGGCTCCTACGAGCAGTACTTC. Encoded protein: CASSITGGLGSYEQYF.

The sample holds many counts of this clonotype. The CDR3 nucleotides read TGTGCCAGCAGTTACGGGACAGGGGAAAAACTGTTTTTT. Protein sequence: CASSYGTGEKLFF. The genes are TRBV6-6 and TRBJ1-4, with 9 bases matching TRBD1. The J segment lost 8 bases and the V segment lost 2 bases, leaving 0 bases of the junction unmatched. CDR3 length: 13 residues. Germline loops: CDR1 MNHNY, CDR2 SVGAGI (reference sequence).

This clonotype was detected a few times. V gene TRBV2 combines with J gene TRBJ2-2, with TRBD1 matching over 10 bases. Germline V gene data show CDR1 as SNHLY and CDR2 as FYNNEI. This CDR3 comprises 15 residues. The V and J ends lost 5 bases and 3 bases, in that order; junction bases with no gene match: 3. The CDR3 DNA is TGTGCCAGCAGTTGGGACAGGGGTGACACCGGGGAGCTGTTTTTT. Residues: CASSWDRGDTGELFF.

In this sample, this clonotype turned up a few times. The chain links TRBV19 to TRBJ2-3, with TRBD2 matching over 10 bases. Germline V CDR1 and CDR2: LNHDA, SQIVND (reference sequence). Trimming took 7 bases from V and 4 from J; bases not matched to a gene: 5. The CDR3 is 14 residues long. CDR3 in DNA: TGTGCCAGTAAGACCCTAGCGGGGGCAGATACGCAGTATTTT. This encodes CASKTLAGADTQYF.